A single sample gave rise to the 13 T cell receptor beta chains below, sequenced in a study of identical twins. TCRdb re-called the 5' RACE reads with MiXCR, one entry per CDR3 protein. In the table there are about 240,000 distinct CDR3 sequences, approximately 10% of which are singletons. Sequencing was performed on memory T cells sorted from blood. The receptor source for this set is a man aged 45-65 years in good health.

Comment on this clonotype: One end of the junction varies from germline; a read error may be responsible. This rearrangement joins TRBV28 to TRBJ1-4; no clear D gene. This CDR3 has 13 residues. The germline gives CDR1 MDHEN, CDR2 SYDVKM. Written as DNA, the CDR3 is TGTGCCAGCAGTGACAACGGAAGGGAAAAACTTTTTTTT. Its protein product is CASSDNGREKLFF.

This clonotype was recorded at least ten times. The V gene is TRBV28, the J gene TRBJ2-5, with D tentatively TRBD2 (7 bases). V lost 2 bases and J 1 base, leaving 14 bases between the germline ends. Germline-derived CDR1 and CDR2 are MDHEN and SYDVKM. The CDR3 spans 16 residues. The CDR3 bases are TGTGCCAGCAGTTTAGCACGGGGGGCACTCCAAGAGACCCAGTACTTC. This gives the protein CASSLARGALQETQYF. The whole variable domain, filled in from reference TRBV28 and TRBJ2-5, reads DVKVTQSSRYLVKRTGEKVFLECVQDMDHENMFWYRQDPGLGLRLIYFSYDVKMKEKGDIPEGYSVSREKKERFSLILESASTNQTSMYLCASSLARGALQETQYFGPGTRLLVL.

This clonotype was counted a few times. The genes are TRBV10-3 and TRBJ2-1; either TRBD1 or TRBD2 may fit D (5 bases each). This CDR3 has 13 residues. Germline V gives CDR1 ENHRY, CDR2 SYGVKD. V was cut by 8 bases and J by 6 bases, with 14 bases left in between. DNA of the CDR3: TGTGCCATCGGGGCGGGTCGGGCCAATGAGCAGTTCTTC. This translates into CAIGAGRANEQFF.

This clonotype was counted only a few times. The chain employs TRBV3-1 and TRBJ2-3, with 8 bases that match TRBD2. The CDR3 sequence is 16 residues long. The V gene's germline CDR1 is LGHDT and CDR2 YNNKEL (reference sequence). V lost 1 base to trimming and J lost 2 bases; unmatched junction nucleotides: 5. The CDR3 reads CASSQAATSATDTQYF. The CDR3 DNA sequence: TGTGCCAGCAGCCAAGCCGCGACTAGCGCCACAGATACGCAGTATTTT.

The V and J genes are TRBV27 and TRBJ2-6; tentative D call: TRBD1 (5 bases). Germline CDR1 MNHEY, CDR2 SMNVEV (reference sequence). The CDR3 covers 15 residues. V was shortened by 4 bases and J by 1 base, with 8 bases between the two germline ends. CDR3 region: CASSSRVSGANVLTF. In nucleotides, the CDR3 is TGTGCCAGCAGTTCCAGGGTTTCTGGGGCCAACGTCCTGACTTTC.

This chain connects TRBV7-9 to TRBJ1-1; D unresolved. V dropped 1 base and J dropped 7 bases, with 7 bases sitting between them. The CDR3 length is 12 residues. The V gene's germline CDR1 is SEHNR and CDR2 FQNEAQ (reference sequence). The CDR3 DNA sequence: TGTGCCAGCAGCTTAGGGCACAGTGAAGCTTTCTTT. Protein: CASSLGHSEAFF.

This chain links TRBV5-1 with TRBJ2-5, with TRBD2 matching 15 bases. The CDR3 is 16 amino acids. V shed 4 bases, J shed 5 bases, and the junction held 6 bases outside the gene matches. Germline CDR1 is SGHRS and CDR2 is YFSETQ. CDR3 DNA sequence: TGCGCCAGCAGCCCCGGGACTAGCGGGGGGTCTGAGACCCAGTACTTC. The encoded protein is CASSPGTSGGSETQYF. The variable domain in full, with the rest retrieved from reference TRBV5-1 and TRBJ2-5, is KAGVTQTPRYLIKTRGQQVTLSCSPISGHRSVSWYQQTPGQGLQFLFEYFSETQRNKGNFPGRFSGRQFSNSRSEMNVSTLELGDSALYLCASSPGTSGGSETQYFGPGTRLLVL.

This clonotype was picked up a small number of times. The genes are TRBV6-1 and TRBJ2-2; TRBD1 matches at 9 bases. With V trimmed by 6 bases and J by 3 bases, 5 bases remained unmatched. CDR1 is MNHNS and CDR2 is SASEGT in the germline V gene. This CDR3 spans 15 amino acids. The CDR3 loop reads CASRPRQGDTGELFF. The CDR3 nucleotides are TGTGCCAGCAGGCCGAGACAGGGGGACACCGGGGAGCTGTTTTTT.

This clonotype was recorded a few times. CDR3 in amino acids: CASSFIGLGWEQYF. The CDR3, as DNA: TGTGCCAGCAGTTTCATCGGACTAGGGTGGGAGCAGTACTTC. The gene calls are TRBV12-3 or TRBV12-4 and TRBJ2-7, with TRBD2 matching over 7 bases. The CDR3 spans 14 residues. The ends lost 3 bases at V and 7 bases at J; junction bases unmatched: 9.

This clonotype was detected many times. The chain employs TRBV25-1 and TRBJ1-1; no clear D. The CDR3 is 14 amino acids. Germline CDR1 is MGHDK and CDR2 is SYGVNS. Between the trimmed V and J ends, which lost 2 bases and 1 base, there was a span of 8 bases. For the CDR3, the DNA is TGTGCCAGCAGTGAAACAACACGGAACACTGAAGCTTTCTTT. This gives the protein CASSETTRNTEAFF.

The chain combines TRBV29-1 with TRBJ1-5; D gene unclear. Per germline, CDR1 SQVTM and CDR2 ANQGSEA. V lost 8 bases to trimming and J lost 4 bases, with 12 bases between them. This CDR3 has 12 residues. The CDR3 nucleotides read TGCAGCTCTGGACCCCGGAATCAGCCCCAGCATTTT. Amino acids: CSSGPRNQPQHF.

Ten or more counts support this clonotype. The CDR3 here is CASSFIWANTGELFF. CDR3 DNA sequence: TGTGCCAGCAGTTTTATTTGGGCGAACACCGGGGAGCTGTTTTTT. V usage is TRBV12-3 or TRBV12-4 and J usage is TRBJ2-2; D ambiguous. This CDR3 is built from 15 residues. V was trimmed by 3 bases and J by 0 bases, leaving 8 bases between them.

The rearrangement joins TRBV20-1 to TRBJ2-7; 8 nucleotides align to TRBD2. Germline assignment: CDR1 DFQATT and CDR2 SNEGSKA (reference sequence). The CDR3 has 15 residues. The trim removed 5 bases at V and 0 bases at J, leaving 9 bases unmatched. CDR3 in amino acids: CSAPLPGRDSYEQYF. The CDR3 nucleotides read TGCAGTGCTCCACTACCCGGGAGGGACTCCTACGAGCAGTACTTC.